These 21 T cell receptor beta chains share one sample of origin, sequenced in a study of control samples from healthy donors and cancer patients. Clones were sequenced by immunoSEQ multiplex PCR, and TCRdb holds only the in-frame ones, with some missing. The table shows hundreds of thousands of clones, with almost 85% occurring only once. What was sequenced was PBMCs. The receptors were gathered from a woman aged 55-75 years with lung cancer.

The genes are TRBV18 and TRBJ1-2; possible D gene TRBD1, 6 bases. The germline V gene has CDR1 KGHSH and CDR2 LQKENI. The CDR3 extends over 13 amino acids. With 2 bases removed from V and 6 bases from J, the gap between germline ends came to 10 bases. The CDR3 is CASSPRPGDGYTF. The DNA for the CDR3 is TGTGCCAGCTCACCAAGGCCAGGGGATGGCTACACCTTC.

The rearrangement links TRBV5-1 to TRBJ2-5, with 9 bases that match TRBD1. This CDR3 comprises 14 residues. Trimming removed 4 bases from V and 4 bases from J; junction bases left unmatched: 5. Germline V gene lookup returns CDR1 SGHRS and CDR2 YFSETQ. Written as DNA, the CDR3 is TGCGCCAGCAGCCCGGGACAGGGTCTAGAGACCCAGTACTTC. Translation: CASSPGQGLETQYF.

V gene TRBV10-1 combines with J gene TRBJ1-3; D is uncertain. The CDR3 extends over 13 amino acids. CDR1 WNHNN and CDR2 SYGVQD come from the germline V gene (reference sequence). V lost 4 bases and J 0 bases, leaving 4 bases between the germline ends. This CDR3 is CASSGASGNTIYF. The CDR3 bases are TGCGCCAGCAGTGGGGCCTCTGGAAACACCATATATTTT.

The rearrangement joins TRBV29-1 to TRBJ1-2; no clear D gene. The CDR3 consists of 11 residues. V lost 5 bases, J lost 6 bases, and 10 bases lay in between. The germline V gene encodes CDR1 SQVTM and CDR2 ANQGSEA. CDR3 nucleotide sequence: TGCAGCGTTTGGGTCACAAATGGCTACACCTTC. This translates into CSVWVTNGYTF.

This chain connects TRBV9 to TRBJ2-7, with D unclear. From germline, CDR1 is SGDLS and CDR2 YYNGEE. Deletions cut 3 bases from V and 2 bases from J, with 12 bases between. The CDR3 covers 14 residues. CDR3 loop: CASSATTAPYEQYF. The CDR3 nucleotides are TGTGCCAGCAGCGCGACAACTGCACCCTACGAGCAGTACTTC. Supplemented by reference TRBV9 and TRBJ2-7, the full variable domain reads DSGVTQTPKHLITATGQRVTLRCSPRSGDLSVYWYQQSLDQGLQFLIQYYNGEERAKGNILERFSAQQFPDLHSELNLSSLELGDSALYFCASSATTAPYEQYFGPGTRLTVT.

The gene calls are TRBV15 and TRBJ2-1; 7 bases map to TRBD2. The CDR3 sequence is 13 residues long. Losses at the gene ends were 1 base for V and 9 bases for J; bases not matched to a gene: 3. Germline V gene lookup returns CDR1 LNHNV and CDR2 YYDKDF (reference sequence). The chain's CDR3 is CATSRVRETEQFF. As DNA, the CDR3 is TGTGCCACCAGCAGAGTGCGGGAGACTGAGCAGTTCTTC.

The rearrangement links TRBV6-5 to TRBJ1-4; TRBD1 agrees at 11 bases. The V gene's germline CDR1 is MNHEY and CDR2 SVGAGI. V dropped 5 bases and J dropped 7; count of bases not matched to a gene: 6. The length of the CDR3 is 15 residues. CDR3 amino acids: CASSPWTGGSEKLFF. CDR3 DNA sequence: TGTGCCAGCAGTCCCTGGACAGGGGGCAGTGAAAAACTGTTTTTT.

The chain links TRBV3-1 (or the pseudogene TRBV3-2) to TRBJ2-2; 12 bases line up with TRBD2. After removal of 0 bases from V and 1 base from J, the junction contained 12 bases not matched to a gene. CDR1 and CDR2 from the germline V gene are LGHDT and YNNKEL (reference sequence). The CDR3 has 21 residues. The CDR3 loop reads CASSQEMPSGGATQNTGELFF. CDR3 DNA: TGTGCCAGCAGCCAAGAAATGCCTAGCGGGGGGGCGACTCAGAACACCGGGGAGCTGTTTTTT.

This rearrangement joins TRBV15 to TRBJ2-7; 11 nucleotides agree with TRBD2. This CDR3 contains 16 residues. Germline CDR1 and CDR2: LNHNV and YYDKDF (reference sequence). With V trimmed by 0 bases and J by 5 bases, 6 bases remained unmatched. The CDR3, as DNA: TGTGCCACCAGCAGAGATAGAACTAGCGGGGGCGACGAGCAGTACTTC. It yields the protein CATSRDRTSGGDEQYF.

The chain couples TRBV3-1 (or the pseudogene TRBV3-2) to TRBJ2-4; D is perhaps TRBD1 (6 bases). The CDR3 has 15 residues. V was pared by 0 bases and J by 1 base, with 7 bases between. Germline V gene data show CDR1 as LGHDT and CDR2 as YNNKEL (reference sequence). The CDR3 DNA reads TGTGCCAGCAGCCAAGAAACAGGGGCCAAAAACATTCAGTACTTC. This codes for CASSQETGAKNIQYF.

The chain recombines TRBV10-3 with TRBJ2-1; the D is unclear. The CDR3 is made up of 12 amino acids. Between the trimmed V and J ends, which lost 4 bases and 8 bases, there was a span of 9 bases. CDR1 is ENHRY and CDR2 is SYGVKD in the germline V gene. CDR3 DNA: TGTGCCATCAGTGGGGTGTGGGATGAGCAGTTCTTC. It encodes CAISGVWDEQFF.

This chain links TRBV4-1 with TRBJ2-1; 9 positions agree with TRBD2. CDR3 length equals 17 residues. J lost 10 bases, V lost 3 bases, and 16 bases had no gene match. Looked up from germline, CDR1 is MGHRA and CDR2 is YSYEKL. CDR3 DNA: TGCGCCAGCAGCCACGGTGGAACGGTAGCGGGAGTGAGAGAGCAGTTCTTC. This gives the protein CASSHGGTVAGVREQFF.

The chain carries TRBV9 and TRBJ2-5; 7 bases map to TRBD1. The CDR3 has 14 amino acids. The germline V gene has CDR1 SGDLS and CDR2 YYNGEE. After removal of 3 bases from V and 4 bases from J, the junction contained 6 bases not matched to a gene. The CDR3 region is CASSATGSPETQYF. CDR3 nucleotide sequence: TGTGCCAGCAGCGCGACAGGGAGTCCAGAGACCCAGTACTTC.

The genes are TRBV27 and TRBJ1-6; D is perhaps TRBD1 (6 bases). The CDR3 loop spans 14 amino acids. CDR1 and CDR2 (germline): MNHEY, SMNVEV (reference sequence). Trimming cost V 7 bases and J 1 base, with 8 bases left between them. In nucleotides, the CDR3 is TGTGCCAGCACCCAGGGGTCCTATAATTCACCCCTCCACTTT. It is translated as CASTQGSYNSPLHF.

A single count supports this clone. The chain has TRBV11-1 and TRBJ2-3; a weak D match, TRBD2 (5 bases). The CDR3 length is 16 residues. Germline V CDR1 and CDR2: SGHAT, FQDESV (reference sequence). V was clipped by 5 bases and J by 3 bases, with 18 bases between them. As DNA, the CDR3 is TGTGCCAGCAGCCCCCGCAGTGGGAGAGCGACAGATACGCAGTATTTT. Amino acid sequence: CASSPRSGRATDTQYF.

The chain employs TRBV7-9 and TRBJ2-1; TRBD1 is a possible D gene (6 bases). V gave up 1 base and J gave up 0 bases, with 7 bases separating them. This CDR3 contains 15 residues. Germline V gives CDR1 SEHNR, CDR2 FQNEAQ (reference sequence). CDR3 sequence: CASSLGGGSYNEQFF. CDR3 DNA sequence: TGTGCCAGCAGCTTAGGAGGGGGCTCCTACAATGAGCAGTTCTTC. The full variable domain, completed using reference TRBV7-9 and TRBJ2-1, is DTGVSQNPRHKITKRGQNVTFRCDPISEHNRLYWYRQTLGQGPEFLTYFQNEAQLEKSRLLSDRFSAERPKGSFSTLEIQRTEQGDSAMYLCASSLGGGSYNEQFFGPGTRLTVL.

The chain is built from TRBV19 and TRBJ2-1; 10 bases fit TRBD2. Germline loops: CDR1 LNHDA, CDR2 SQIVND (reference sequence). CDR3 length: 16 residues. The J segment lost 4 bases and the V segment lost 5 bases, leaving 8 bases of the junction unmatched. The CDR3 sequence is CASSPSGTSVYNEQFF. The CDR3 bases are TGTGCCAGTAGTCCATCCGGGACTAGCGTATACAATGAGCAGTTCTTC.

This chain connects TRBV5-1 to TRBJ2-7, with a weak D call TRBD1 (5 bases). The V gene lost 4 bases and the J gene lost 3 bases, with 17 bases spanning the gap. This CDR3 contains 15 residues. Germline CDR1 is SGHRS and CDR2 is YFSETQ. DNA for the CDR3: TGCGCCAGCAGCCCCCGGACAAGTGCGGACTACGAGCAGTACTTC. This sequence encodes CASSPRTSADYEQYF.

The V and J genes are TRBV19 and TRBJ1-6; D might be TRBD1 (5 bases). V gave up 5 bases and J gave up 10 bases, with 15 bases separating them. The CDR3 has 14 residues. The germline V gene has CDR1 LNHDA and CDR2 SQIVND (reference sequence). The CDR3 reads CASSSGAGGSPLHF. The CDR3 region has the DNA TGTGCCAGTAGTTCCGGGGCCGGGGGATCACCCCTCCACTTT.

This chain joins TRBV6-1 and TRBJ2-1; the D gene is possibly TRBD1 (7 bases). Germline CDR1 is MNHNS and CDR2 is SASEGT. With 2 bases removed from V and 8 bases from J, the gap between germline ends came to 13 bases. The CDR3 runs to 14 residues. This CDR3 is CASSESGGPDEQFF. The DNA for the CDR3 is TGTGCCAGCAGTGAATCAGGGGGGCCGGATGAGCAGTTCTTC.

CDR3 sequence: CASSLADRGAGLRDNSPLHF. The CDR3 nucleotides are TGTGCCAGCAGCTTGGCTGACAGGGGGGCAGGCTTGAGAGATAATTCACCCCTCCACTTT. The V gene is TRBV5-5, the J gene TRBJ1-6; 9 bases are shared with TRBD1. The CDR3 spans 20 residues. The junction had 15 bases not matched to a gene; V was cut back by 0 bases and J by 5 bases. Germline assignment: CDR1 SGHKS and CDR2 YYEKEE (reference sequence).